What follows is one T cell receptor beta chain and its context. The antigen is unknown. This CDR3 is built from 15 residues. CDR1 and CDR2 from the germline V gene are SGHDN and FVKESK. The ends lost 4 bases at V and 5 bases at J; junction bases unmatched: 8. This specimen comes from a study of cytomegalovirus exposure and HLA in healthy donors. Study background: Earlier, some 180 million T cells were analyzed, and some 120 million unique TCR beta sequences were found among them. Unique TCRs numbering roughly 85 million, obtained from HLA-typed donors, made up an early data release. Regarding the study as a whole: TRBV6-2, TRBV6-3 and some other V segments were unresolvable in 87-base-pair reads.

PCR was performed using 60 Vbeta and 13 Jbeta primers. Repertoires were generated with immunoSEQ multiplex PCR, while TCRdb's copy carries only in-frame clones and drops some. The sample includes 100,000 or so clones, about 69% of them seen just once. The specimen sequenced was PBMCs. The sequence came from a human donor in good health. This chain joins TRBV14 and TRBJ2-1, with 7 bases matching TRBD1. CDR3 in amino acids: CASSPLGTVDNEQFF. The CDR3 coding sequence is TGTGCCAGCAGCCCCCTCGGGACAGTGGACAATGAGCAGTTCTTC.